Presented here are 8 T cell receptor beta chains from one specimen sequenced in a study of shared clonotypes between healthy human individuals. Clones were sequenced by immunoSEQ multiplex PCR, and TCRdb holds only the in-frame ones, with some missing. The sample has 1.5 million to 1.9 million clones, 95% to 99% seen once. The sample was naive CD4+ T cells sorted from blood. Subset given: CD45RA+ positively selected. Receptors were obtained from a man under 40 in good health.

The chain recombines TRBV25-1 with TRBJ2-7; 8 bases are shared with TRBD1. The CDR3 extends over 14 amino acids. The V gene's germline CDR1 is MGHDK and CDR2 SYGVNS. The V segment lost 4 bases and the J segment 1 base; nucleotides outside the gene matches: 3. The CDR3 loop is CASSATGDSYEQYF. CDR3 nucleotide sequence: TGTGCCAGCAGTGCGACAGGGGATTCCTACGAGCAGTACTTC.

This chain joins TRBV4-3 and TRBJ1-1; D perhaps matches TRBD1 (5 bases). The V end lost 0 bases, the J end lost 7 bases, and 9 bases lay between the germline ends. CDR1 and CDR2 (germline): LGHNA, YSLEER. The CDR3 is made up of 13 amino acids. CDR3 loop: CASSQEGAGEAFF. The CDR3 nucleotides read TGCGCCAGCAGCCAAGAAGGGGCGGGTGAAGCTTTCTTT.

The V call is TRBV18, the J call TRBJ2-7; 10 nucleotides agree with TRBD1. The germline gives CDR1 KGHSH, CDR2 LQKENI. The CDR3 covers 14 residues. With 6 bases clipped from V and 4 bases from J, the junction kept 6 bases outside the gene matches. CDR3 nucleotide sequence: TGTGCCAGCTCTGTCGGGGACAGGGGTTACGAGCAGTACTTC. It encodes CASSVGDRGYEQYF. Full variable domain (rest looked up from reference TRBV18 and TRBJ2-7): NAGVMQNPRHLVRRRGQEARLRCSPMKGHSHVYWYRQLPEEGLKFMVYLQKENIIDESGMPKERFSAEFPKEGPSILRIQQVVRGDSAAYFCASSVGDRGYEQYFGPGTRLTVT.

The V call is TRBV5-4, the J call TRBJ2-5, with D perhaps assigned TRBD1 or TRBD2 (7 bases each). V gave up 4 bases and J gave up 2 bases, with 15 bases separating them. The germline V gene encodes CDR1 SGHNT and CDR2 YYREEE (reference sequence). This CDR3 region has 15 residues. The CDR3 sequence is CASSLHRGGQETQYF. CDR3 DNA: TGTGCCAGCAGCCTCCACAGGGGAGGGCAAGAGACCCAGTACTTC.

The chain joins TRBV11-3 to TRBJ2-1; no clear D. V lost 0 bases to trimming and J lost 10 bases, with 10 bases between them. Germline assignment: CDR1 SGHNT and CDR2 YENEEA. This CDR3 has 13 residues. The DNA for the CDR3 is TGTGCCAGCAGCTTAGAGTTCTCCGAGGAGCAGTTCTTC. The encoded protein is CASSLEFSEEQFF.

This clone was counted once. Other nucleotide sequences from this sample produce the same CDR3. In DNA, the CDR3 is TGTGCCAGCGGGTACACAGATACGCAGTATTTT. Its protein is CASGYTDTQYF. This chain links TRBV2 with TRBJ2-3; D gene ambiguous. This CDR3 contains 11 residues. Trimming removed 8 bases at V and 2 bases at J, with 5 bases between. Germline assignment: CDR1 SNHLY and CDR2 FYNNEI.

This chain links TRBV15 with TRBJ2-5; no clear D gene. The CDR3 covers 13 residues. The V end was cut by 3 bases, the J end by 1 base, with 6 bases between. The V gene's germline CDR1 is LNHNV and CDR2 YYDKDF (reference sequence). Here the CDR3 reads CATSSGAQETQYF. DNA for the CDR3: TGTGCCACCAGCAGCGGAGCCCAAGAGACCCAGTACTTC.

As to this clone: This CDR3 is also generated by other DNA sequences in the sample. This sequence joins TRBV7-9 and TRBJ2-5; no reliable D call. CDR3 length: 12 residues. V shed 3 bases and J shed 4 bases, with 6 bases lying between them. In germline, CDR1 is SEHNR, CDR2 FQNEAQ (reference sequence). CDR3 bases: TGTGCCAGCAGCTTGGCCCGAGAGACCCAGTACTTC. Translating gives CASSLARETQYF.